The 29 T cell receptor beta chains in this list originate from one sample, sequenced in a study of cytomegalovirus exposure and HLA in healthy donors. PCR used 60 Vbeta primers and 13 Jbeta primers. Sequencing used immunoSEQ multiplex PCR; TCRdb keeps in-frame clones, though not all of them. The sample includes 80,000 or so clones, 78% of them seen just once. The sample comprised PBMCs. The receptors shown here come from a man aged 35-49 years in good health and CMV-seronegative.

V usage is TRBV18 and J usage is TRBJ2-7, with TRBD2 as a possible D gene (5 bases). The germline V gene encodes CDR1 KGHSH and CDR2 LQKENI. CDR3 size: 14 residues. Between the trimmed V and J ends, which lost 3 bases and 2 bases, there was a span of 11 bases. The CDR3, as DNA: TGTGCCAGCTCACCGGCAGCGGTTACCTACGAGCAGTACTTC. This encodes CASSPAAVTYEQYF.

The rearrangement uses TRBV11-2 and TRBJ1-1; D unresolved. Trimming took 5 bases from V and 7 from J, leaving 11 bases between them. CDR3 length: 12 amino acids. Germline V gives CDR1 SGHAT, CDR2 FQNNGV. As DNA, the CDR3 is TGTGCCAGCAGCCCTGGAGGCGTTGAAGCTTTCTTT. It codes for CASSPGGVEAFF.

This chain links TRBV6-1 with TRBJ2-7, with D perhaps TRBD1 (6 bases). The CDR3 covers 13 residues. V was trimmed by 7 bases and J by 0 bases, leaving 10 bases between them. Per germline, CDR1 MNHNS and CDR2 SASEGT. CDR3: CASIRDTSYEQYF. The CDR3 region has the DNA TGTGCCAGCATCCGGGACACCTCCTACGAGCAGTACTTC.

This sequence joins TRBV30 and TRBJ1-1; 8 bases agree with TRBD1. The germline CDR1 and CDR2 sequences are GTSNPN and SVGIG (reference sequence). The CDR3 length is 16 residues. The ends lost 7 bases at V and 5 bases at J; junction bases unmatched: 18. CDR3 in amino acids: CAFRRDRLELGTEAFF. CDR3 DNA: TGTGCCTTCCGGCGGGACAGGCTTGAGCTCGGAACTGAAGCTTTCTTT. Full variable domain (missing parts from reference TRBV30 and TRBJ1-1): SQTIHQWPATLVQPVGSPLSLECTVEGTSNPNLYWYRQAAGRGLQLLFYSVGIGQISSEVPQNLSASRPQDRQFILSSKKLLLSDSGFYLCAFRRDRLELGTEAFFGQGTRLTVV.

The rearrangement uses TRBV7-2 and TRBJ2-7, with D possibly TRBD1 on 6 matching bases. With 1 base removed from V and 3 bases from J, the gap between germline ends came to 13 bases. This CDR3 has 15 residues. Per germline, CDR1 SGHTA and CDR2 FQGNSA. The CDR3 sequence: CASSLEQGGGYEQYF. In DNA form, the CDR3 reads TGTGCCAGCAGCTTAGAACAGGGCGGAGGCTACGAGCAGTACTTC.

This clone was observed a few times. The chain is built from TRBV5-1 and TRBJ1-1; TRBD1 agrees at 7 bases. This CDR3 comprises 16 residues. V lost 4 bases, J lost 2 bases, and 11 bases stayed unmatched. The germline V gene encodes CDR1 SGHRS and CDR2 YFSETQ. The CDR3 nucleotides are TGCGCCAGCAGCGCCGGGGGGGACAGCTTCAACACTGAAGCTTTCTTT. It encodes CASSAGGDSFNTEAFF.

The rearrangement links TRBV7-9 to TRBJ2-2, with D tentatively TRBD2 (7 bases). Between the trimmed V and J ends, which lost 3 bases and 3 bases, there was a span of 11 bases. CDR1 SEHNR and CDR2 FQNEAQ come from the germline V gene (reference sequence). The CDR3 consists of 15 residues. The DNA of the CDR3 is TGTGCCAGCAGCTTTAGGGGGAGGGACACCGGGGAGCTGTTTTTT. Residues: CASSFRGRDTGELFF.

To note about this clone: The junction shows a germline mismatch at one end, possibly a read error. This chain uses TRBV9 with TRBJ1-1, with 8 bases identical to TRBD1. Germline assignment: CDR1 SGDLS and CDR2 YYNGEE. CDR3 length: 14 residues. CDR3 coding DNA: TGTGCCAGCAGCGTAGGGACAGGGAACGCTGAAGCTTTCTTT. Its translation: CASSVGTGNAEAFF.

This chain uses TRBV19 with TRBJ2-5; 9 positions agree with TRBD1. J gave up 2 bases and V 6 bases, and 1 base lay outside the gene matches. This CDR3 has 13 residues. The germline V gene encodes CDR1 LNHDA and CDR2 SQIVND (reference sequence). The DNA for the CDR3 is TGTGCCAGTAGAGGGACAGGGCAAGAGACCCAGTACTTC. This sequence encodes CASRGTGQETQYF.

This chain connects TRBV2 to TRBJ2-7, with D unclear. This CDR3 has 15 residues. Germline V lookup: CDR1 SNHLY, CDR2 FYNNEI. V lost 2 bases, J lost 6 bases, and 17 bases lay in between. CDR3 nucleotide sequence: TGTGCCAGCAGTGAACGGTCCTCCAAAGAGTCCGAGCAGTACTTC. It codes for CASSERSSKESEQYF.

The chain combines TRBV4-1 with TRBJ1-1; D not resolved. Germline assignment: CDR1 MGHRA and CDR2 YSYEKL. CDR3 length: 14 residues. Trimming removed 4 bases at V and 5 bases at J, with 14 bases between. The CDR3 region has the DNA TGCGCCAGCAGCCGGAGCGATCAGTTTACTGAAGCTTTCTTT. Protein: CASSRSDQFTEAFF.

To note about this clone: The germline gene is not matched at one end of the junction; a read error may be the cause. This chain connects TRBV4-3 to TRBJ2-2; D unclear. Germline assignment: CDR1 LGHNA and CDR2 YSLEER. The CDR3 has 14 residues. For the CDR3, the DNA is TGCACCAGCAGCCAGCGTACCGTTGGCGGGGAGCTGTTTTTT. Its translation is CTSSQRTVGGELFF.

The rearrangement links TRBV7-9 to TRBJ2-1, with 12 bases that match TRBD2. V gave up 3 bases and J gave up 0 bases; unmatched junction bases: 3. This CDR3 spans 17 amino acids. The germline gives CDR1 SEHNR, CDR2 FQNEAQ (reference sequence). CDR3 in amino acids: CASSLETSGSSYNEQFF. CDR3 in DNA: TGTGCCAGCAGCTTGGAGACTAGCGGGAGCTCCTACAATGAGCAGTTCTTC. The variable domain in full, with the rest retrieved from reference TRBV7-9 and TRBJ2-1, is DTGVSQNPRHKITKRGQNVTFRCDPISEHNRLYWYRQTLGQGPEFLTYFQNEAQLEKSRLLSDRFSAERPKGSFSTLEIQRTEQGDSAMYLCASSLETSGSSYNEQFFGPGTRLTVL.

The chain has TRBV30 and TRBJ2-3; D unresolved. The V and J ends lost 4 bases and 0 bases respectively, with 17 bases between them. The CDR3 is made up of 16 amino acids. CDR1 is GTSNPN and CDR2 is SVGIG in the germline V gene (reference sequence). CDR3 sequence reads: CAWTPPQARSTDTQYF. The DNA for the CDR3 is TGTGCCTGGACTCCCCCCCAGGCAAGGAGCACAGATACGCAGTATTTT.

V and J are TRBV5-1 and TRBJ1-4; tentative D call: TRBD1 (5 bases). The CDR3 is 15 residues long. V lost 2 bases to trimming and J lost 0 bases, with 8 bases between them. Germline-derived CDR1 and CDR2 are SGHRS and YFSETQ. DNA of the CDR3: TGCGCCAGCAGCTTTCGGGGGGCAACTAATGAAAAACTGTTTTTT. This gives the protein CASSFRGATNEKLFF.

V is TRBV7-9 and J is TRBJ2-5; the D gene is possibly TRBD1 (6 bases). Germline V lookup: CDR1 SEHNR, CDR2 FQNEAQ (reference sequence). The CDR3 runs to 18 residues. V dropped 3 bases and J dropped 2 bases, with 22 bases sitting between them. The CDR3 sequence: CASSFMAGDLQRQETQYF. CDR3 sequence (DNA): TGTGCCAGCAGCTTCATGGCAGGGGATCTGCAAAGACAAGAGACCCAGTACTTC.

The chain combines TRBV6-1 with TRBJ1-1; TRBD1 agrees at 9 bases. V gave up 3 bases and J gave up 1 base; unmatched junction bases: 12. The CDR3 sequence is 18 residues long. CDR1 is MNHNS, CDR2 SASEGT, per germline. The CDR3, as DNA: TGTGCCAGCAGTGAGCGGACAGGGGACCTAATATGGAACACTGAAGCTTTCTTT. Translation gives CASSERTGDLIWNTEAFF.

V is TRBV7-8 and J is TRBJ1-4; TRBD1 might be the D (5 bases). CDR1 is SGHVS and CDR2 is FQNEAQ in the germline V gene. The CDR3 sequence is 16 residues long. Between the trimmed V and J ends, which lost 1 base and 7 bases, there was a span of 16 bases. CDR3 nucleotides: TGTGCCAGCAGCTTAGTATCGGGGACTTGGTCTGAAAAACTGTTTTTT. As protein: CASSLVSGTWSEKLFF.

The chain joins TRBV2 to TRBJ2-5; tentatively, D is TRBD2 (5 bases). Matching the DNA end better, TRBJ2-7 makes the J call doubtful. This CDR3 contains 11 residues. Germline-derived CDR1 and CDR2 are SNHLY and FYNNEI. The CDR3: CASIGGYEQYF. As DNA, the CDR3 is TGTGCCAGCATAGGCGGGTACGAGCAGTACTTC.

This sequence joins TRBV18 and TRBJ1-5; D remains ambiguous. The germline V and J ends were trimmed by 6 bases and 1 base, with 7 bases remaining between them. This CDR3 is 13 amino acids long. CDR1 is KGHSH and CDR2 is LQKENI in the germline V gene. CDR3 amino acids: CASSVASNQPQHF. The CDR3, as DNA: TGTGCCAGCTCGGTGGCAAGCAATCAGCCCCAGCATTTT.

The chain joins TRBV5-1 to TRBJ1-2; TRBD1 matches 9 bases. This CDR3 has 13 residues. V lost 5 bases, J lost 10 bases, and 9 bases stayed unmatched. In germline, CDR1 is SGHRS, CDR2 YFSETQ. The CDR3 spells CASSPGQGNHYTF. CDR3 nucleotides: TGCGCCAGCAGTCCGGGACAGGGAAATCACTACACCTTC.

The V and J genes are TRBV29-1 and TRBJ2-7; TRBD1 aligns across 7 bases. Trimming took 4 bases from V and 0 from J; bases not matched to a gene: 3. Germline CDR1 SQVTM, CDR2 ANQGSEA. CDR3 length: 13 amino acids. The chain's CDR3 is CSVAAGGSYEQYF. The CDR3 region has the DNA TGCAGCGTTGCGGCAGGGGGCTCCTACGAGCAGTACTTC.

Written as DNA, the CDR3 is TGTGCCAGTACCCGTAACTCACAGGGAGGGTACTCCTACAATGAGCAGTTCTTC. The encoded protein is CASTRNSQGGYSYNEQFF. V gene TRBV7-9 combines with J gene TRBJ2-1; a possible D gene is TRBD2 (7 bases). The CDR3 is 18 residues long. V was pared by 9 bases and J by 0 bases, with 24 bases between. Germline lookup yields CDR1 SEHNR and CDR2 FQNEAQ (reference sequence).

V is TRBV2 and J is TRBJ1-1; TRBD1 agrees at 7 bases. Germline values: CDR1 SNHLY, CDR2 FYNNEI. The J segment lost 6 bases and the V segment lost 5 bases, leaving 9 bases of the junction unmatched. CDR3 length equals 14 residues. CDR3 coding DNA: TGTGCCAGCAGTTTAAGGACAGGTGCGGCTGAAGCTTTCTTT. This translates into CASSLRTGAAEAFF.

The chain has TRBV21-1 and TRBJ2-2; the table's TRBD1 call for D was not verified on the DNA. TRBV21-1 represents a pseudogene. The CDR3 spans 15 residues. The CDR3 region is CASSKGGHPSGELFF. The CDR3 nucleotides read TGTGCCAGCAGCAAAGGGGGACACCCATCCGGGGAGCTGTTTTTT.

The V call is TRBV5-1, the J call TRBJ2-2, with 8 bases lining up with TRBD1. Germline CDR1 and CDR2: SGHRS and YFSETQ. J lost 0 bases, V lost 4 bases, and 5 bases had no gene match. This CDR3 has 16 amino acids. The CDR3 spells CASSLGTGSNTGELFF. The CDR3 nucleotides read TGCGCCAGCAGCCTGGGGACAGGTTCGAACACCGGGGAGCTGTTTTTT.

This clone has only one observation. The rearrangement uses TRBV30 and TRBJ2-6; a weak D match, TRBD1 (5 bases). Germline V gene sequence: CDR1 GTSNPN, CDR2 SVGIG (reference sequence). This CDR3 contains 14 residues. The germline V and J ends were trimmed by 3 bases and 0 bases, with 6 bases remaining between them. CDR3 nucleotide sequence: TGTGCCTGGAGGACAGACTCTGGGGCCAACGTCCTGACTTTC. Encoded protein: CAWRTDSGANVLTF. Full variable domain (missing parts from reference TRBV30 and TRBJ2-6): SQTIHQWPATLVQPVGSPLSLECTVEGTSNPNLYWYRQAAGRGLQLLFYSVGIGQISSEVPQNLSASRPQDRQFILSSKKLLLSDSGFYLCAWRTDSGANVLTFGAGSRLTVL.

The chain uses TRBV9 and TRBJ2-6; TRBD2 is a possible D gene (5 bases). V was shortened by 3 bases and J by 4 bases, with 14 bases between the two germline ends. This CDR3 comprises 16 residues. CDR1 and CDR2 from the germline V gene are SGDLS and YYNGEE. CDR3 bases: TGTGCCAGCAGCGGTAGCGACCTGACAGGGGCCAACGTCCTGACTTTC. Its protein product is CASSGSDLTGANVLTF. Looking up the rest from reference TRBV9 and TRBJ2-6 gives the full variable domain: DSGVTQTPKHLITATGQRVTLRCSPRSGDLSVYWYQQSLDQGLQFLIQYYNGEERAKGNILERFSAQQFPDLHSELNLSSLELGDSALYFCASSGSDLTGANVLTFGAGSRLTVL.

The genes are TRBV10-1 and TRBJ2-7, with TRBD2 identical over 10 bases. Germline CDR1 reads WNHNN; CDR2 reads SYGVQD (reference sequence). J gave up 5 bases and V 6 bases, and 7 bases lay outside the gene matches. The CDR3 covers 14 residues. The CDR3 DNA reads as TGCGCCAGCAGAGCTAGCGGGAGAGGCAACGAGCAGTACTTC. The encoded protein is CASRASGRGNEQYF.